A single sample is the source of the 29 T cell receptor beta chains below, sequenced in a study of patients and donors after allogeneic stem cell transplantation. TCRdb called the RT-PCR reads again in MiXCR, with one record for every CDR3 protein. The top ten hold 5.5% to 6.5% of the sample, which has roughly 880,000 distinct CDR3 sequences, roughly 18% seen once. Sequenced sample: blood, either unsorted or a sorted T cell fraction (not recorded which). The receptors were gathered from a human donor who was either an allogeneic HSCT recipient or a stem cell or donor lymphocyte infusion donor (not recorded which). It is not recorded whose cells these are; they may come from a transplant donor.

The gene calls are TRBV4-2 and TRBJ2-7; D may be TRBD2 (6 bases). CDR3 length: 15 amino acids. Trimming removed 0 bases at V and 2 bases at J, with 11 bases between. Germline-derived CDR1 and CDR2 are LGHNA and YNFKEQ. The CDR3 sequence is CASSQDLRGAYEQYF. CDR3 nucleotides: TGTGCCAGCAGCCAAGATTTGCGGGGAGCCTACGAGCAGTACTTC.

This clonotype appeared a few times. The V and J genes are TRBV4-3 and TRBJ2-5, with 8 nucleotides matching TRBD1. Looked up from germline, CDR1 is LGHNA and CDR2 is YSLEER. The CDR3 loop spans 15 amino acids. The V and J ends lost 5 bases and 4 bases, in that order; junction bases with no gene match: 9. CDR3 protein: CASSVGTGIRETQYF. In nucleotides, the CDR3 is TGCGCCAGCAGCGTGGGGACAGGTATTCGAGAGACCCAGTACTTC.

The gene calls are TRBV5-1 and TRBJ1-1, with 9 bases aligning to TRBD1. The trim removed 1 base at V and 1 base at J, leaving 8 bases unmatched. The germline V gene encodes CDR1 SGHRS and CDR2 YFSETQ. The length of the CDR3 is 17 residues. The CDR3 reads CASSLRGQGVENTEAFF. The CDR3 bases are TGCGCCAGCAGCTTGAGGGGACAGGGTGTCGAGAACACTGAAGCTTTCTTT.

The rearrangement links TRBV18 to TRBJ1-1, with 8 bases matching TRBD1. The germline V gene has CDR1 KGHSH and CDR2 LQKENI. V was pared by 3 bases and J by 1 base, with 7 bases of the junction left unmatched. There are 16 residues in the CDR3. DNA of the CDR3: TGTGCCAGCTCACCCTTACCGGGACAGGAGAACACTGAAGCTTTCTTT. Its protein is CASSPLPGQENTEAFF.

This clonotype turned up a few times. This chain joins TRBV2 and TRBJ2-1; no firm D call. The germline V gene encodes CDR1 SNHLY and CDR2 FYNNEI. V lost 7 bases to trimming and J lost 0 bases, with 16 bases between them. This CDR3 has 16 amino acids. CDR3 coding DNA: TGTGCCAGCACCCGAGATGGCGCCCCCTCCTACAATGAGCAGTTCTTC. It codes for CASTRDGAPSYNEQFF.

This clonotype has only a few counts. This chain connects TRBV4-3 to TRBJ2-1; 14 bases line up with TRBD2. The germline V gene has CDR1 LGHNA and CDR2 YSLEER. The CDR3 is 17 amino acids. V lost 0 bases and J lost 7; bases outside the gene matches: 5. CDR3 sequence (DNA): TGCGCCAGCAGCCAAGATCCGACTAGCGGGGGGGGAAATGAGCAGTTCTTC. It specifies CASSQDPTSGGGNEQFF.

CDR3 in DNA: TGTGCCAGCAGTTTTCAGCGGGGCACAGATACGCAGTATTTT. It is translated as CASSFQRGTDTQYF. The rearrangement uses TRBV12-3 or TRBV12-4 and TRBJ2-3, with D perhaps TRBD2 (6 bases). There are 14 residues in the CDR3. V was trimmed by 3 bases and J by 1 base, leaving 8 bases between them.

The V gene is TRBV27, the J gene TRBJ2-7; 9 positions agree with TRBD1. Trimming took 0 bases from V and 0 from J; bases not matched to a gene: 15. CDR3 length equals 20 residues. Germline CDR1 and CDR2: MNHEY and SMNVEV (reference sequence). Here the CDR3 reads CASSLSIGRQGVKNSYEQYF. The CDR3 bases are TGTGCCAGCAGTTTATCGATTGGGCGACAGGGGGTGAAAAACTCCTACGAGCAGTACTTC.

V and J are TRBV6-5 and TRBJ2-1; 8 bases agree with TRBD1. The length of the CDR3 is 16 residues. Per germline, CDR1 MNHEY and CDR2 SVGAGI. Losses at the gene ends were 2 bases for V and 6 bases for J; bases not matched to a gene: 9. CDR3 loop: CASSYPPGQGLNEQFF. The CDR3 nucleotides are TGTGCCAGCAGTTACCCCCCCGGACAGGGTCTCAATGAGCAGTTCTTC.

This clonotype showed up just a few times. The chain uses TRBV20-1 and TRBJ2-7; D is tentatively TRBD1 or TRBD2 (5 bases each). The CDR3 sequence is 12 residues long. Between the trimmed V and J ends, which lost 4 bases and 9 bases, there was a span of 16 bases. From germline, CDR1 is DFQATT and CDR2 SNEGSKA (reference sequence). The CDR3 coding sequence is TGCAGTGCTACCGGGACCCAAAAGGGGCAGTACTTC. This codes for CSATGTQKGQYF.

This clonotype was observed a handful of times. The chain couples TRBV6-1 to TRBJ2-2; 11 nucleotides line up with TRBD2. Losses at the gene ends were 2 bases for V and 9 bases for J; bases not matched to a gene: 11. Germline CDR1 and CDR2: MNHNS and SASEGT. This CDR3 comprises 17 residues. CDR3 sequence (DNA): TGTGCCAGCAGTGAAATGGGACTAGCGGATAACCACCGGGAGCTGTTTTTT. Protein product: CASSEMGLADNHRELFF.

This chain links TRBV3-1 with TRBJ2-7; no firm D call. Germline V gene data show CDR1 as LGHDT and CDR2 as YNNKEL (reference sequence). Trimming removed 3 bases at V and 6 bases at J, with 9 bases between. This CDR3 region has 12 residues. The DNA for the CDR3 is TGTGCCAGCAGCCAGAAGGGTTCCGAGCAGTACTTC. Amino acids: CASSQKGSEQYF.

The chain joins TRBV20-1 to TRBJ2-2; 7 positions match TRBD2. The CDR3 contains 16 residues. Trimming cost V 0 bases and J 2 bases; bases outside gene matches: 6. Per germline, CDR1 DFQATT and CDR2 SNEGSKA (reference sequence). CDR3 region: CSARDPRGGNTGELFF. The CDR3 nucleotides are TGCAGTGCTAGAGATCCCCGCGGGGGTAACACCGGGGAGCTGTTTTTT.

This clonotype was seen a handful of times. The chain uses TRBV19 and TRBJ1-5, with 8 bases lining up with TRBD1. The length of the CDR3 is 14 residues. Germline CDR1 and CDR2: LNHDA and SQIVND (reference sequence). Germline trimming cut 7 bases from V and 6 bases from J; bases unmatched to any gene: 8. CDR3 nucleotide sequence: TGTGCCAGTACCTCGGACAGGGTCGGTCAGCCCCAGCATTTT. Its translation: CASTSDRVGQPQHF. Full variable domain (remainder filled in from reference TRBV19 and TRBJ1-5): DGGITQSPKYLFRKEGQNVTLSCEQNLNHDAMYWYRQDPGQGLRLIYYSQIVNDFQKGDIAEGYSVSREKKESFPLTVTSAQKNPTAFYLCASTSDRVGQPQHFGDGTRLSIL.

This clonotype was observed a handful of times. The rearrangement links TRBV2 to TRBJ2-1; D may be TRBD2 (5 bases). V lost 4 bases and J 4 bases, leaving 11 bases between the germline ends. Germline CDR1 SNHLY, CDR2 FYNNEI. CDR3 length equals 14 residues. The CDR3 region is CASSGGSPYNEQFF. CDR3 bases: TGTGCCAGCAGTGGCGGGTCTCCATACAATGAGCAGTTCTTC.

CDR3 loop: CASSLATPSEQFF. In DNA form, the CDR3 reads TGCGCCAGCAGCTTGGCGACCCCGTCGGAGCAGTTCTTC. The rearrangement links TRBV5-1 to TRBJ2-1, with D uncertain. The V end lost 0 bases, the J end lost 10 bases, and 11 bases lay between the germline ends. In germline, CDR1 is SGHRS, CDR2 YFSETQ. CDR3 length: 13 amino acids.

The rearrangement links TRBV5-5 to TRBJ1-4; TRBD1 matches at 8 bases. J gave up 0 bases and V 1 base, and 2 bases lay outside the gene matches. Germline values: CDR1 SGHKS, CDR2 YYEKEE (reference sequence). The CDR3 length is 16 residues. CDR3 DNA sequence: TGTGCCAGCAGCTTGCAGGGGGCGGCAACTAATGAAAAACTGTTTTTT. Translating gives CASSLQGAATNEKLFF.

This clonotype came up a few times. This chain links TRBV7-3 with TRBJ2-7; TRBD2 is a possible D gene (6 bases). The CDR3 covers 15 residues. Trimming cost V 2 bases and J 0 bases, with 11 bases left between them. Germline V lookup: CDR1 SGHTA, CDR2 FQGTGA. CDR3 protein: CASSLLADTSYEQYF. The CDR3 region has the DNA TGTGCCAGCAGCTTATTAGCGGATACCTCCTACGAGCAGTACTTC.

V and J are TRBV6-6 and TRBJ1-5; D is unclear. V lost 2 bases to trimming and J lost 4 bases, with 6 bases between them. The germline CDR1 and CDR2 sequences are MNHNY and SVGAGI (reference sequence). The CDR3 is made up of 13 amino acids. CDR3 in amino acids: CASSYPVNQPQHF. CDR3 sequence (DNA): TGTGCCAGCAGTTACCCCGTTAATCAGCCCCAGCATTTT.

This chain links TRBV5-1 with TRBJ1-6; no firm D call. The germline V and J ends were trimmed by 0 bases and 6 bases, with 7 bases remaining between them. The CDR3 loop spans 14 amino acids. Per the germline V gene, CDR1 is SGHRS and CDR2 is YFSETQ. CDR3 sequence reads: CASSLDSFNSPLHF. The CDR3 coding sequence is TGCGCCAGCAGCTTGGACAGTTTTAATTCACCCCTCCACTTT.

This clonotype was detected a few times. This chain links TRBV20-1 with TRBJ1-4, with 8 positions matching TRBD1. This CDR3 is built from 14 residues. The germline V gene has CDR1 DFQATT and CDR2 SNEGSKA (reference sequence). Trimming removed 0 bases from V and 8 bases from J; junction bases left unmatched: 5. In DNA form, the CDR3 reads TGCAGTGCTAGAGAGACAGGGGAGGGAGAAAAACTGTTTTTT. Protein: CSARETGEGEKLFF.

The gene calls are TRBV7-3 and TRBJ1-1, with D possibly TRBD1 on 6 matching bases. CDR3 length equals 14 residues. Per the germline V gene, CDR1 is SGHTA and CDR2 is FQGTGA. V lost 5 bases, J lost 5 bases, and 15 bases lay in between. The CDR3 sequence: CASSPQGGRTEAFF. The CDR3 region has the DNA TGTGCCAGCAGCCCCCAAGGGGGGCGGACTGAAGCTTTCTTT.

The sample holds a few counts of this clonotype. The chain employs TRBV4-1 and TRBJ2-1; no definite D call. V lost 1 base, J lost 3 bases, and 10 bases lay in between. Per germline, CDR1 MGHRA and CDR2 YSYEKL. This CDR3 contains 15 residues. The CDR3 sequence: CASSQGEKSYNEQFF. As DNA, the CDR3 is TGCGCCAGCAGCCAAGGGGAAAAAAGCTACAATGAGCAGTTCTTC.

This clonotype has more than one count but fewer than ten. The chain links TRBV4-2 to TRBJ2-7; D possibly matches TRBD1 or TRBD2 (6 bases each). V was shortened by 4 bases and J by 3 bases, with 19 bases between the two germline ends. CDR3 length: 16 residues. The V gene's germline CDR1 is LGHNA and CDR2 YNFKEQ. The CDR3 sequence is CASSPEGGGSLYEQYF. DNA for the CDR3: TGTGCCAGCAGCCCCGAAGGGGGAGGAAGTCTCTACGAGCAGTACTTC.

This clonotype has just a few counts. The chain joins TRBV5-5 to TRBJ2-7; the D gene could be TRBD1 or TRBD2 (6 bases each). The CDR3 runs 14 residues. Between the trimmed V and J ends, which lost 2 bases and 5 bases, there was a span of 14 bases. Per the germline V gene, CDR1 is SGHKS and CDR2 is YYEKEE (reference sequence). The CDR3 region is CASSFEGGFDEQYF. Here the CDR3 DNA reads TGTGCCAGCAGCTTTGAAGGGGGGTTCGACGAGCAGTACTTC. The full variable domain, its missing parts supplied by reference TRBV5-5 and TRBJ2-7, is DAGVTQSPTHLIKTRGQQVTLRCSPISGHKSVSWYQQVLGQGPQFIFQYYEKEERGRGNFPDRFSARQFPNYSSELNVNALLLGDSALYLCASSFEGGFDEQYFGPGTRLTVT.

The chain is built from TRBV20-1 and TRBJ1-2; no clear D. The CDR3 spans 12 residues. V gave up 6 bases and J gave up 4 bases, with 12 bases separating them. Germline V lookup: CDR1 DFQATT, CDR2 SNEGSKA (reference sequence). CDR3 coding DNA: TGCAGTGCCGGGGAGCAGCGCTATGGCTACACCTTC. This translates into CSAGEQRYGYTF.

The chain is built from TRBV3-1 and TRBJ1-1; no reliable D call. Germline CDR1 LGHDT, CDR2 YNNKEL (reference sequence). Trimming left V 0 bases short and J 2 bases short, with 7 bases between. The CDR3 has 14 residues. In DNA, the CDR3 is TGTGCCAGCAGCCAAGAACAGCTTAACACTGAAGCTTTCTTT. This gives the protein CASSQEQLNTEAFF.

The gene calls are TRBV2 and TRBJ2-6; D is possibly TRBD1 (5 bases). V shed 2 bases and J shed 13 bases, with 15 bases lying between them. The CDR3 totals 14 residues. Germline V gene sequence: CDR1 SNHLY, CDR2 FYNNEI. The CDR3 DNA follows: TGTGCCAGCAGTGAAAGTCTTGCAGGGTTTGTCCTGACTTTC. Protein: CASSESLAGFVLTF.

This clonotype has just a few counts. The chain links TRBV9 to TRBJ2-5; TRBD2 might be the D (6 bases). This CDR3 has 13 amino acids. Trimming took 4 bases from V and 6 from J, leaving 13 bases between them. In germline, CDR1 is SGDLS, CDR2 YYNGEE. As DNA, the CDR3 is TGTGCCAGCAGCCCCAGGGACTCCCAGACCCAGTACTTC. This codes for CASSPRDSQTQYF.